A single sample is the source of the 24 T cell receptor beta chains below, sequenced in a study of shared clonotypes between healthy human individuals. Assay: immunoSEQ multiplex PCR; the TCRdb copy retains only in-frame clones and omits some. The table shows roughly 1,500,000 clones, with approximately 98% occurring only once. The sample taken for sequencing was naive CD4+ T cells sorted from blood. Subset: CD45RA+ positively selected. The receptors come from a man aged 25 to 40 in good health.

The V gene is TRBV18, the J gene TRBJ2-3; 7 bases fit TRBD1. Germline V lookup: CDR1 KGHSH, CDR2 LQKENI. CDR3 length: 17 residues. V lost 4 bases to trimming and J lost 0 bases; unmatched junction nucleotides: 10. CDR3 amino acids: CASSQTAMTGSTDTQYF. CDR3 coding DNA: TGTGCCAGCTCACAAACCGCTATGACAGGGAGCACAGATACGCAGTATTTT.

Written as DNA, the CDR3 is TGTGCCAGCAGCTTAGAGCGGTGGGTTCGGCGGGAAGAGACCCAGTACTTC. The encoded protein is CASSLERWVRREETQYF. The chain combines TRBV7-8 with TRBJ2-5; the D gene is possibly TRBD2 (5 bases). The length of the CDR3 is 17 residues. V was shortened by 1 base and J by 3 bases, with 18 bases between the two germline ends. Per the germline V gene, CDR1 is SGHVS and CDR2 is FQNEAQ. Variable domain in full (rest from reference TRBV7-8 and TRBJ2-5): GAGVSQSPRYKVAKRGQDVALRCDPISGHVSLFWYQQALGQGPEFLTYFQNEAQLDKSGLPSDRFFAERPEGSVSTLKIQRTQQEDSAVYLCASSLERWVRREETQYFGPGTRLLVL.

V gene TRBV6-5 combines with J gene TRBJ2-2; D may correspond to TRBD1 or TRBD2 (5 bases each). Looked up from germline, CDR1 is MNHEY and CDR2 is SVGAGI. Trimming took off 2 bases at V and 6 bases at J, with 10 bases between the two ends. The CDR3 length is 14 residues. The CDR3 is CASSYRLGAGELFF. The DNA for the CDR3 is TGTGCCAGCAGTTACCGATTGGGGGCCGGGGAGCTGTTTTTT.

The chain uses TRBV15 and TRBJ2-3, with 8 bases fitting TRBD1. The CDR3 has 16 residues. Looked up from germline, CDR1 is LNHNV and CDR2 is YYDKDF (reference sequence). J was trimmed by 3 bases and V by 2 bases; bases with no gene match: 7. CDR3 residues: CATSRKTGATTDTQYF. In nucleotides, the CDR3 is TGTGCCACCAGCAGAAAGACAGGGGCGACAACAGATACGCAGTATTTT.

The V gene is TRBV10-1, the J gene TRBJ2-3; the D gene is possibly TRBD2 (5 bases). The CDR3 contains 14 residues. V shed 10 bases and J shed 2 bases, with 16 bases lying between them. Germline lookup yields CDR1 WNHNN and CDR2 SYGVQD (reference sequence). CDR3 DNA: TGCGCCACCTGCGTCGAGGGCGTCACAGATACGCAGTATTTT. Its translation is CATCVEGVTDTQYF.

Here the CDR3 DNA reads TGCGCCAGCAGCTTGGAGGGAATAGGCTCTGGGGCCAACGTCCTGACTTTC. Its protein product is CASSLEGIGSGANVLTF. The V and J genes are TRBV5-1 and TRBJ2-6, with D uncertain. This CDR3 has 17 residues. Germline CDR1 is SGHRS and CDR2 is YFSETQ. Trimming removed 0 bases at V and 0 bases at J, with 10 bases between.

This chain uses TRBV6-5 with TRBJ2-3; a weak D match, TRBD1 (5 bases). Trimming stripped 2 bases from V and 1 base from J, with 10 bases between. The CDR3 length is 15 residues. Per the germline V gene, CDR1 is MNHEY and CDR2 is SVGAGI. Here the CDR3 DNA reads TGTGCCAGCAGTTACCTAGGGGTTCGCACAGATACGCAGTATTTT. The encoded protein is CASSYLGVRTDTQYF.

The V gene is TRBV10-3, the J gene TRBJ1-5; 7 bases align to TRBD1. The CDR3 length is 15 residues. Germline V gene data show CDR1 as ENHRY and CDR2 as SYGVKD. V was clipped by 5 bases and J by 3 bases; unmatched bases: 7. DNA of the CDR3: TGTGCCATCAGTATAGACAGGGCTATCAATCAGCCCCAGCATTTT. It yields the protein CAISIDRAINQPQHF.

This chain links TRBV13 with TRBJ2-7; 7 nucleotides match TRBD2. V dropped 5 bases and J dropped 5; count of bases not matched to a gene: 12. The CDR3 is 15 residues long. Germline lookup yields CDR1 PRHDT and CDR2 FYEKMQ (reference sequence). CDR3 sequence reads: CASSQSWGGRDEQYF. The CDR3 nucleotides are TGTGCCAGCAGCCAGTCCTGGGGGGGACGCGACGAGCAGTACTTC.

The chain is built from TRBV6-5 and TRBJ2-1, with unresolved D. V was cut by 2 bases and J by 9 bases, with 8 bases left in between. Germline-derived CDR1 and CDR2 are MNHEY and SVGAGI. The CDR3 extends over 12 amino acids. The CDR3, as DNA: TGTGCCAGCAGTTACCGGACGAGTGAGCAGTTCTTC. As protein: CASSYRTSEQFF.

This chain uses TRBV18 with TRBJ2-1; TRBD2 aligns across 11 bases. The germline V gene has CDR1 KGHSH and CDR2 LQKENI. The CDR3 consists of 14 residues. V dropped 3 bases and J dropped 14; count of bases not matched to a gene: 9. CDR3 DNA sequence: TGTGCCAGCTCACCGGAGCTAGCGGGAGGAATTGAGTTCTTC. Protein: CASSPELAGGIEFF.

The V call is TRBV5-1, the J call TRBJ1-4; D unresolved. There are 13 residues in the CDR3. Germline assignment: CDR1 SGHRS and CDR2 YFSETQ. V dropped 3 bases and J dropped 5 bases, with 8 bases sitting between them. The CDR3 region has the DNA TGCGCCAGCAGCTCTGAGCTAAATGAAAAACTGTTTTTT. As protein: CASSSELNEKLFF.

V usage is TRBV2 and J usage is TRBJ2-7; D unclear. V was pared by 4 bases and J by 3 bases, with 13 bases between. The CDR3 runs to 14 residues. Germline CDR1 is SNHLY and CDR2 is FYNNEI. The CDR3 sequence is CASSAGRAYYEQYF. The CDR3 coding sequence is TGTGCCAGCAGTGCGGGCAGAGCCTACTACGAGCAGTACTTC.

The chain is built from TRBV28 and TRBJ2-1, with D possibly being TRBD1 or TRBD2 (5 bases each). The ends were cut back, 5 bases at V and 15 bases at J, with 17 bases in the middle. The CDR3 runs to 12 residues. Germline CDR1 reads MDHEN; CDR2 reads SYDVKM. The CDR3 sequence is CASSTPGTLSFF. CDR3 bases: TGTGCCAGCAGTACCCCCGGGACCCTCTCGTTCTTC.

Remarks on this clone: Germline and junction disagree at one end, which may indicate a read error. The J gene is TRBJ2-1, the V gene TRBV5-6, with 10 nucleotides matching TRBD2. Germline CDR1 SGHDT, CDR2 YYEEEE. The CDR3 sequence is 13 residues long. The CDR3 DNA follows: TGTGCCAGCGCTGCAGCAGCGGGAGGGCCCAAGCTCTTC. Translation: CASAAAAGGPKLF.

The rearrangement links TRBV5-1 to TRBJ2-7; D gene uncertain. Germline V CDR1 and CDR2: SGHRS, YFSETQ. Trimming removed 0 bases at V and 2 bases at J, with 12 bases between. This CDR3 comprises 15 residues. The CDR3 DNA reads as TGCGCCAGCAGCTTGGCCAGATCAGAAACCTACGAGCAGTACTTC. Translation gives CASSLARSETYEQYF.

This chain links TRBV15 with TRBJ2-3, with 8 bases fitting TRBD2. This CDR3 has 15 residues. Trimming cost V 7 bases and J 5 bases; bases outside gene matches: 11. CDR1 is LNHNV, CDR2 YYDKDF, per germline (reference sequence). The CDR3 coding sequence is TGTGCCACCAACCCCGGACTAGCACGCCGAGATACGCAGTATTTT. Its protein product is CATNPGLARRDTQYF.

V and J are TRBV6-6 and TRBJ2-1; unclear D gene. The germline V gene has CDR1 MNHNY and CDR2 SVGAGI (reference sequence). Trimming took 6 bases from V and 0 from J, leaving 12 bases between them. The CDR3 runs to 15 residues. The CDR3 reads CASSKTASSYNEQFF. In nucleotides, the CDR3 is TGTGCCAGCAGCAAGACGGCGAGCTCCTACAATGAGCAGTTCTTC.

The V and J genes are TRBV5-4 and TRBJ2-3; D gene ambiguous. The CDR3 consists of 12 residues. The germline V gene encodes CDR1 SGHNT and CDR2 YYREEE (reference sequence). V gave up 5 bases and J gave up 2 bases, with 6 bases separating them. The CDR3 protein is CASSNPTDTQYF. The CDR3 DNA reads TGTGCCAGCAGTAACCCCACAGATACGCAGTATTTT.

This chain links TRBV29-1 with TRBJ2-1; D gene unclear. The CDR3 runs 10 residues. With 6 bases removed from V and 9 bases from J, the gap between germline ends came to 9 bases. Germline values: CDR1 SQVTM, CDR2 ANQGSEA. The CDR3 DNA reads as TGCAGCGTGAGCTCCGGTGAGCAGTTCTTC. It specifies CSVSSGEQFF.

CDR3 residues: CATSRDRGTGGKNEQFF. CDR3 in DNA: TGTGCCACCAGCAGAGATAGGGGGACAGGGGGCAAGAATGAGCAGTTCTTC. V and J are TRBV15 and TRBJ2-1; 12 bases align to TRBD1. V dropped 0 bases and J dropped 7; count of bases not matched to a gene: 7. Per germline, CDR1 LNHNV and CDR2 YYDKDF (reference sequence). The CDR3 totals 17 residues.

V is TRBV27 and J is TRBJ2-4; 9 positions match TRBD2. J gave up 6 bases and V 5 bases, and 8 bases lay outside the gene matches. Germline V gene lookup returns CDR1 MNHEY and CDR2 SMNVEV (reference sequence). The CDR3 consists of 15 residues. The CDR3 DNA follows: TGTGCCAGCAGTCCTCTCCTAGCGGGGCCAAACATTCAGTACTTC. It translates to CASSPLLAGPNIQYF.

The CDR3, as DNA: TGCGCCAGCAGCGCCGGACAGCCTAGCACAGATACGCAGTATTTT. Translated: CASSAGQPSTDTQYF. The gene calls are TRBV10-1 and TRBJ2-3, with D possibly TRBD1 on 6 matching bases. This CDR3 contains 15 residues. CDR1 and CDR2 (germline): WNHNN, SYGVQD (reference sequence). V lost 6 bases to trimming and J lost 0 bases, with 13 bases between them.

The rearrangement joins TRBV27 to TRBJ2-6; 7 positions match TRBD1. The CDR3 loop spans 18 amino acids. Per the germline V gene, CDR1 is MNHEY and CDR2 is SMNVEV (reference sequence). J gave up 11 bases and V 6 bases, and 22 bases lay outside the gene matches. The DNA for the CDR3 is TGTGCCAGCAGCCGATACGCATCCCCGGGACAGCCGGCTTACGTCCTGACTTTC. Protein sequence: CASSRYASPGQPAYVLTF. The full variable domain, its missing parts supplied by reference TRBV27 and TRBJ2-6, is EAQVTQNPRYLITVTGKKLTVTCSQNMNHEYMSWYRQDPGLGLRQIYYSMNVEVTDKGDVPEGYKVSRKEKRNFPLILESPSPNQTSLYFCASSRYASPGQPAYVLTFGAGSRLTVL.